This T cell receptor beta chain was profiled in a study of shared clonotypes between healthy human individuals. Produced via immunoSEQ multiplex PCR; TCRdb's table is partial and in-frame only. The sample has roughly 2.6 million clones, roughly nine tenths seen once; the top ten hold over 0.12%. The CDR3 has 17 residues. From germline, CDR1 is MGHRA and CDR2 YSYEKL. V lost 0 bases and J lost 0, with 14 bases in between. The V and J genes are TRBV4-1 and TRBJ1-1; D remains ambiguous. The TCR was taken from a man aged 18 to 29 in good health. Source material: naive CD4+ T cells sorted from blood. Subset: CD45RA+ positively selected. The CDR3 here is CASSQDGQPDLNTEAFF. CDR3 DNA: TGCGCCAGCAGCCAAGATGGCCAGCCGGATTTGAACACTGAAGCTTTCTTT.